This TCR beta chain was obtained from a study of shared clonotypes between healthy human individuals. Overall study context: Each donor's CD8 memory used one plate, CD8 naive two, each CD4 subset three. General observations from the study: The study's rarefaction showed incomplete sorted-subset sequencing despite large depth. Several donors shared 4.5% to 6.5% of their naive CD4 clonotypes.

TCRdb's table, derived via immunoSEQ multiplex PCR, lists solely in-frame clones and lacks some. There are some 2,400,000 clones in the sample; approximately 95% occur only once, and approximately 0.13% lies in the top ten. Notes on this clone: Antigen specificity is unknown.

The material sequenced was naive CD4+ T cells sorted from blood. Subset here: CD45RA+ positively selected. This clonotype originated in a man aged 18 to 29 in good health.

CDR3 DNA: TGTGCCAGCGTAGGGATGGGGGACAATTCACCCCTCCACTTT. Its protein is CASVGMGDNSPLHF. The chain couples TRBV2 to TRBJ1-6; D might be TRBD1 (5 bases). This CDR3 is built from 14 residues. Germline lookup yields CDR1 SNHLY and CDR2 FYNNEI. Trimming cost V 8 bases and J 7 bases, with 15 bases left between them.